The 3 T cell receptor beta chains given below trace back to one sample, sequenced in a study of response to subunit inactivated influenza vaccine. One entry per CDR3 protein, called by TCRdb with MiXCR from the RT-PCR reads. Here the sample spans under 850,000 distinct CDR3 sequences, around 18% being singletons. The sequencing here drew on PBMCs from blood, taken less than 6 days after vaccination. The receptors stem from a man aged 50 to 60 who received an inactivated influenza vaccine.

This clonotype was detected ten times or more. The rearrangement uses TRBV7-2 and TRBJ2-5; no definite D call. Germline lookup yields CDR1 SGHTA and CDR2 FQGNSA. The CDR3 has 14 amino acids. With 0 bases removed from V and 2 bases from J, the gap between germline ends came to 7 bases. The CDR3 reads CASSLAVHQETQYF. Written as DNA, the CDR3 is TGTGCCAGCAGCTTAGCGGTCCATCAAGAGACCCAGTACTTC.

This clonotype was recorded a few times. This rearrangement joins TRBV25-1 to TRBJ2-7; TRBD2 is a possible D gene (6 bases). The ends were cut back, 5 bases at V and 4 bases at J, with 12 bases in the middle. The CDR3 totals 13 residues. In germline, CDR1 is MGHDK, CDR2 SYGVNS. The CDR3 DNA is TGTGCCAGCAGTAACCGGGACTGGTACGAGCAGTACTTC. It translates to CASSNRDWYEQYF.

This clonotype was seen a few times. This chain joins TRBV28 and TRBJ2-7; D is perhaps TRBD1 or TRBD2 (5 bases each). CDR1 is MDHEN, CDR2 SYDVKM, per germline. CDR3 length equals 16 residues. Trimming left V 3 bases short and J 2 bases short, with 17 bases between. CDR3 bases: TGTGCCAGCAGTTTGGGGGTAGTCGGAGTCCCCTACGAGCAGTACTTC. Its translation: CASSLGVVGVPYEQYF.